A single TCR beta chain is shown here with its context. This sample is part of a study of blood T cell repertoires in COVID-19. Study-level background: Some COVID-19 samples were acute and others convalescent; all came from the United States, Italy and Spain. Nucleic acid was either cDNA or gDNA, and it came from T cells, B-cell-depleted T cells, or PBMCs.

V dropped 6 bases and J dropped 3; count of bases not matched to a gene: 7. The CDR3 runs to 16 residues. Germline V lookup: CDR1 SEHNR, CDR2 FQNEAQ (reference sequence). Per the original data handling: Amplification of reference gene primers provided the estimated nucleated cell counts. The repertoire was sequenced with immunoSEQ multiplex PCR; TCRdb's copy has only in-frame clones and lacks some. The V and J calls and clone size come from that table; D and trimming were worked out from the DNA. The table lists some 240,000 clones, almost 90% of them singletons. A Seattle source enrolled patients during active infection and followed them longitudinally.

The sequenced material came from peripheral blood. This rearrangement joins TRBV7-9 to TRBJ2-7, with TRBD2 identical over 14 bases. The TCR was taken from an older woman with COVID-19, enrolled during active disease. CDR3 nucleotide sequence: TGTGCCAGCAGTCCAACCGGGACTAGCGGGAGCTACGAGCAGTACTTC. It codes for CASSPTGTSGSYEQYF. Full variable domain (rest looked up from reference TRBV7-9 and TRBJ2-7): DTGVSQNPRHKITKRGQNVTFRCDPISEHNRLYWYRQTLGQGPEFLTYFQNEAQLEKSRLLSDRFSAERPKGSFSTLEIQRTEQGDSAMYLCASSPTGTSGSYEQYFGPGTRLTVT.